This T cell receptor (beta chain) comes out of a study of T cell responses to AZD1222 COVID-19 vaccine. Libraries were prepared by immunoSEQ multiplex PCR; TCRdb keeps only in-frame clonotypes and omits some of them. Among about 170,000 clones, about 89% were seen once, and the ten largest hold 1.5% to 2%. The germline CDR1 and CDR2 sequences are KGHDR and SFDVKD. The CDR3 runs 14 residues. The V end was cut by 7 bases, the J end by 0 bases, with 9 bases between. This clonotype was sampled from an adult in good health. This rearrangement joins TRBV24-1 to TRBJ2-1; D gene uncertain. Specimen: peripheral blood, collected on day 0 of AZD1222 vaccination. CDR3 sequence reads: CATSLGSSYNEQFF. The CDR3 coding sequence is TGTGCCACCAGCCTAGGCAGCTCCTACAATGAGCAGTTCTTC.